This entry describes one TCR beta chain. The antigen is unknown. This specimen comes from a study of response to subunit inactivated influenza vaccine. The study, taken as a whole, reports: Authors suggested few new T cells are recruited by each seasonal influenza vaccination.

Trimming removed 5 bases from V and 4 bases from J; junction bases left unmatched: 14. Germline CDR1 is MDHEN and CDR2 is SYDVKM. CDR3 length: 17 residues. In TCRdb, the RT-PCR reads were re-called with MiXCR into one record per CDR3 protein. In the table there are more than 550,000 distinct CDR3 sequences, 12% of which are singletons. Sequencing was performed on PBMCs from blood, taken on the day of vaccination. The source of this sequence is a man in his forties or fifties who received an inactivated influenza vaccine. V is TRBV28 and J is TRBJ2-3; 8 bases line up with TRBD2. The CDR3 nucleotides are TGTGCCAGCAGTCCCCCGCAACTAGCGGATGGGGCAGATACGCAGTATTTT. Translation: CASSPPQLADGADTQYF. The full variable domain, completed using reference TRBV28 and TRBJ2-3, is DVKVTQSSRYLVKRTGEKVFLECVQDMDHENMFWYRQDPGLGLRLIYFSYDVKMKEKGDIPEGYSVSREKKERFSLILESASTNQTSMYLCASSPPQLADGADTQYFGPGTRLTVL.